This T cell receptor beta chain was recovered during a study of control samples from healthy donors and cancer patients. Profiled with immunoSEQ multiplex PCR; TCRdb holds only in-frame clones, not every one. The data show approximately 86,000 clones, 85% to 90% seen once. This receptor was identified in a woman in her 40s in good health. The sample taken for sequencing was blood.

DNA of the CDR3: TGCGCCAGCAGCCAAGCTTCAGGGGGCGGGTGGTGGAATGAAAAACTGTTTTTT. Protein sequence: CASSQASGGGWWNEKLFF. The chain recombines TRBV4-3 with TRBJ1-4; 8 bases are shared with TRBD1. CDR3 size: 18 residues. V gave up 1 base and J gave up 5 bases; unmatched junction bases: 12. Looked up from germline, CDR1 is LGHNA and CDR2 is YSLEER.